This entry lists 11 T cell receptor beta chains sequenced from one sample in a study of PD-L1 blockade in urothelial cancer. Sequencing was performed with immunoSEQ multiplex PCR; in TCRdb, only in-frame clones are kept and a portion is missing. This table has 45,000 or so clones, roughly 78% appearing once. The starting material was PBMCs, obtained around atezolizumab (anti-PD-L1) treatment. These receptors were collected from a man aged 65 to 79 with urothelial cancer.

The V call is TRBV2, the J call TRBJ2-7; no firm D call. The V end was cut by 6 bases, the J end by 7 bases, with 19 bases between. This CDR3 has 14 amino acids. Germline CDR1 reads SNHLY; CDR2 reads FYNNEI. DNA of the CDR3: TGTGCCAGCAGCCCTCCGAGCCTGCCTCGAGAGCAGTACTTC. Translating gives CASSPPSLPREQYF.

The CDR3 nucleotides read TGTGCCAGCAGTGAAATACAGGGAGCGGAATACTTC. This encodes CASSEIQGAEYF. This chain uses TRBV6-1 with TRBJ2-7; a weak D match, TRBD1 (6 bases). The CDR3 loop spans 12 amino acids. V was clipped by 2 bases and J by 13 bases, with 15 bases between them. CDR1 and CDR2 (germline): MNHNS, SASEGT.

DNA for the CDR3: TGTGCCAGCAGCCTCGGAGGGGCGAACAATCAGCCCCAGCATTTT. This sequence encodes CASSLGGANNQPQHF. The chain uses TRBV6-1 and TRBJ1-5, with D perhaps matching TRBD1 (5 bases). V dropped 6 bases and J dropped 3 bases, with 15 bases sitting between them. The CDR3 totals 15 residues. CDR1 MNHNS and CDR2 SASEGT come from the germline V gene.

The chain carries TRBV4-3 and TRBJ1-1; 7 nucleotides align to TRBD1. The J segment lost 4 bases and the V segment lost 4 bases, leaving 6 bases of the junction unmatched. The CDR3 totals 14 residues. Germline V CDR1 and CDR2: LGHNA, YSLEER. Written as DNA, the CDR3 is TGCGCCAGCAGCCCTTCCAGGGGGTCCACTGAAGCTTTCTTT. Translating it yields CASSPSRGSTEAFF.

This clone appeared a single time. V and J are TRBV28 and TRBJ2-7; D is possibly TRBD2 (7 bases). With 2 bases removed from V and 6 bases from J, the gap between germline ends came to 11 bases. This CDR3 contains 13 residues. Germline V gives CDR1 MDHEN, CDR2 SYDVKM. CDR3: CASSLGGGSEQYF. CDR3 in DNA: TGTGCCAGCAGTTTAGGGGGCGGGAGCGAGCAGTACTTC.

The chain carries TRBV23-1 and TRBJ2-1, with D perhaps TRBD2 (5 bases). TRBV23-1 is noted as an ORF with a role that remains uncertain. The CDR3 totals 17 residues. V lost 1 base, J lost 3 bases, and 16 bases lay in between. The CDR3 reads CASSQYLREADYNEQFF. The DNA for the CDR3 is TGCGCCAGCAGTCAATACCTCCGGGAAGCCGACTACAATGAGCAGTTCTTC.

The chain has TRBV9 and TRBJ2-5, with TRBD2 matching over 9 bases. Trimming removed 0 bases from V and 2 bases from J; junction bases left unmatched: 17. The CDR3 has 20 residues. Germline V gene data show CDR1 as SGDLS and CDR2 as YYNGEE. The CDR3 is CASSVDVRASGAPTQETQYF. The DNA for the CDR3 is TGTGCCAGCAGCGTAGATGTTCGGGCTAGCGGGGCCCCGACACAAGAGACCCAGTACTTC. The full variable domain, its missing parts supplied by reference TRBV9 and TRBJ2-5, is DSGVTQTPKHLITATGQRVTLRCSPRSGDLSVYWYQQSLDQGLQFLIQYYNGEERAKGNILERFSAQQFPDLHSELNLSSLELGDSALYFCASSVDVRASGAPTQETQYFGPGTRLLVL.

This clone was found once. The V gene is TRBV5-4, the J gene TRBJ2-2; 9 nucleotides line up with TRBD1. Germline-derived CDR1 and CDR2 are SGHNT and YYREEE (reference sequence). Trimming took 4 bases from V and 1 from J; bases not matched to a gene: 5. CDR3 length: 16 amino acids. The CDR3 loop is CASSPPGQGNTGELFF. CDR3 DNA sequence: TGTGCCAGCAGCCCCCCGGGACAGGGGAACACCGGGGAGCTGTTTTTT.

This chain uses TRBV4-2 with TRBJ2-1, with unresolved D. Germline V lookup: CDR1 LGHNA, CDR2 YNFKEQ. Trimming stripped 0 bases from V and 10 bases from J, with 10 bases between. The CDR3 is made up of 13 amino acids. The CDR3 is CASSQDRTTEQFF. The CDR3 nucleotides read TGTGCCAGCAGCCAAGATAGAACTACCGAGCAGTTCTTC.

The chain employs TRBV7-3 and TRBJ2-1; TRBD1 matches 8 bases. Germline V lookup: CDR1 SGHTA, CDR2 FQGTGA. The J segment lost 4 bases and the V segment lost 4 bases, leaving 3 bases of the junction unmatched. This CDR3 comprises 14 residues. CDR3 in DNA: TGTGCCAGCAGCTGGGGACAGGAGTACAATGAGCAGTTCTTC. This encodes CASSWGQEYNEQFF.

The CDR3, as DNA: TGCGCCAGCAGCTTTATGGGACTAGCGTCGAACACCGGGGAGCTGTTTTTT. This codes for CASSFMGLASNTGELFF. The rearrangement joins TRBV5-1 to TRBJ2-2; 10 bases fit TRBD2. V was clipped by 2 bases and J by 0 bases; unmatched bases: 4. This CDR3 has 17 residues. CDR1 and CDR2 from the germline V gene are SGHRS and YFSETQ.